A selection of T cell receptor beta chains follows, all from one sample in a study of monozygotic twins with cystic fibrosis. Clones were read by immunoSEQ multiplex PCR, and TCRdb kept only the in-frame ones, dropping some. The repertoire consists of about 20,000 clones, with about 89% occurring once and the leading ten covering roughly 1.5%. Sequencing used blood. The receptors here all came from a girl aged 2-9 years with cystic fibrosis. Both conserved end residues are trimmed from each CDR3. The order of the fields is CDR3 protein, J gene, V gene.

cdr3_aa: ASGQGTEAF
j_call: TRBJ1-1
v_call: TRBV19

cdr3_aa: AWSGGTDGYT
j_call: TRBJ1-2
v_call: TRBV30

cdr3_aa: AWSVLTPNTEAF
j_call: TRBJ1-1
v_call: TRBV30

cdr3_aa: ASSLATASYGYT
j_call: TRBJ1-2
v_call: TRBV5-5

cdr3_aa: ASRQAGANVLT
j_call: TRBJ2-6
v_call: TRBV6-5

cdr3_aa: ASSATSGGQYEQY
j_call: TRBJ2-7
v_call: TRBV9

cdr3_aa: ASRDSGRRETQY
j_call: TRBJ2-5
v_call: TRBV6-1

cdr3_aa: ASSQEAGSSYNEQF
j_call: TRBJ2-1
v_call: TRBV4-2

cdr3_aa: ATREGVAYEQY
j_call: TRBJ2-7
v_call: TRBV6-6

cdr3_aa: ASRPGDRRGMSYEQY
j_call: TRBJ2-7
v_call: TRBV12-2

cdr3_aa: ASSQTVTYEQY
j_call: .
v_call: TRBV27

cdr3_aa: ASSQDPAGTRAHEQY
j_call: TRBJ2-7
v_call: TRBV4-3

cdr3_aa: SVEDWRGFNTEAF
j_call: TRBJ1-1
v_call: TRBV29-1

cdr3_aa: ASSQVRGSTDTQY
j_call: TRBJ2-3
v_call: TRBV4-1

cdr3_aa: ASSPRGLGYNEQF
j_call: TRBJ2-1
v_call: TRBV5-6

cdr3_aa: ASRPPGDFSGNTIY
j_call: TRBJ1-3
v_call: TRBV7-9

cdr3_aa: ASSWDSTGTGELF
j_call: TRBJ2-2
v_call: TRBV5-1

cdr3_aa: SVGGPGDRAEQF
j_call: TRBJ2-1
v_call: TRBV29-1

cdr3_aa: ASTQGGGSYGYT
j_call: TRBJ1-2
v_call: TRBV6-6

cdr3_aa: ASSLGRGLAGVGEQF
j_call: TRBJ2-1
v_call: TRBV7-7

cdr3_aa: ASSQTGTSGRSYEQY
j_call: TRBJ2-7
v_call: TRBV4-1

cdr3_aa: ASSGTQGNEKLF
j_call: TRBJ1-4
v_call: TRBV2